Below, 17 T cell receptor beta chains from the same sample are listed, as sequenced in a study of shared clonotypes between healthy human individuals. Assay used: immunoSEQ multiplex PCR; TCRdb lists only in-frame clones, some missing. The data show more than 400,000 clones, with around 73% seen just once and approximately 12% held by the top ten. The sample was PBMCs. All receptors come from a middle-aged woman in good health. Some clones in this sample may be carry-over from other donors' samples.

This chain links TRBV6-6 with TRBJ2-2, with 10 bases aligning to TRBD1. Losses at the gene ends were 4 bases for V and 6 bases for J; bases not matched to a gene: 2. Germline lookup yields CDR1 MNHNY and CDR2 SVGAGI (reference sequence). This CDR3 region has 14 residues. The CDR3 protein is CASSLGQGPGELFF. The DNA of the CDR3 is TGTGCCAGCAGTTTGGGACAGGGGCCCGGGGAGCTGTTTTTT.

This chain uses TRBV7-3 with TRBJ2-1; 9 bases line up with TRBD2. V dropped 2 bases and J dropped 5; count of bases not matched to a gene: 16. From germline, CDR1 is SGHTA and CDR2 FQGTGA. There are 19 residues in the CDR3. This CDR3 is CASSLSGQILAGKDNEQFF. As DNA, the CDR3 is TGTGCCAGCAGCTTATCGGGACAGATTCTAGCGGGGAAGGACAATGAGCAGTTCTTC.

A remark on this clone: This specimen includes other DNA sequences encoding the same CDR3. The J gene is TRBJ2-3, the V gene TRBV18; 8 bases match TRBD2. CDR1 is KGHSH, CDR2 LQKENI, per germline. The CDR3 has 14 residues. The J segment lost 1 base and the V segment lost 6 bases, leaving 3 bases of the junction unmatched. CDR3 protein: CASSPTSGTDTQYF. Written as DNA, the CDR3 is TGTGCCAGCTCTCCGACTAGCGGCACAGATACGCAGTATTTT.

This clone occurred once. The chain couples TRBV28 to TRBJ1-1; the match to TRBD1 covers 9 bases. Germline assignment: CDR1 MDHEN and CDR2 SYDVKM. With 8 bases clipped from V and 7 bases from J, the junction kept 8 bases outside the gene matches. The CDR3 covers 13 residues. The CDR3 loop is CASWDRARGEAFF. CDR3 bases: TGTGCCAGCTGGGACAGGGCACGCGGTGAAGCTTTCTTT.

V and J are TRBV7-2 and TRBJ2-3; a weak D match, TRBD1 (6 bases). Per the germline V gene, CDR1 is SGHTA and CDR2 is FQGNSA. Trimming removed 1 base from V and 6 bases from J, with 11 bases in between. The CDR3 runs to 14 residues. CDR3 nucleotide sequence: TGTGCCAGCAGCTTAGGGGGGCCCTCCGATACGCAGTATTTT. This codes for CASSLGGPSDTQYF.

Note on this clone: No conserved phenylalanine or tryptophan ends this CDR3, so it is likely a read error. The V gene is TRBV19, the J gene TRBJ1-2, with a weak D call TRBD1 (6 bases). V was pared by 0 bases and J by 7 bases, with 12 bases between. Looked up from germline, CDR1 is LNHDA and CDR2 is SQIVND (reference sequence). The CDR3 totals 14 residues. CDR3 DNA: TGTGCCAGTAGTATAGATACAGGGAGAGGTGGCTACACCTCC. Protein sequence: CASSIDTGRGGYTS.

With regard to this clone: This sample also contains other DNA sequences that code for the same CDR3. The chain uses TRBV7-2 and TRBJ2-7; D not certain. With 3 bases removed from V and 7 bases from J, the gap between germline ends came to 7 bases. Germline CDR1 SGHTA, CDR2 FQGNSA. The CDR3 is 11 amino acids. This chain's CDR3 is CASSFMGEQYF. The CDR3 coding sequence is TGTGCCAGCAGCTTTATGGGGGAGCAGTACTTC. Full variable domain (remainder filled in from reference TRBV7-2 and TRBJ2-7): GAGVSQSPSNKVTEKGKDVELRCDPISGHTALYWYRQSLGQGLEFLIYFQGNSAPDKSGLPSDRFSAERTGGSVSTLTIQRTQQEDSAVYLCASSFMGEQYFGPGTRLTVT.

Details on this clone: With only one base between it and a far larger clone, this is likely a read error. V gene TRBV11-2 combines with J gene TRBJ2-7, with 9 nucleotides matching TRBD2. There are 14 residues in the CDR3. CDR1 and CDR2 (germline): SGHAT, FQNNGV. The CDR3 reads CASSLPGTSYELYF. Written as DNA, the CDR3 is TGTGCCAGCAGCTTACCCGGGACTAGCTACGAGCTGTACTTC.

V is TRBV29-1 and J is TRBJ1-1; 7 nucleotides match TRBD1. The ends lost 5 bases at V and 6 bases at J; junction bases unmatched: 6. Germline-derived CDR1 and CDR2 are SQVTM and ANQGSEA. The CDR3 consists of 12 residues. The CDR3: CSVKTGEAEAFF. The CDR3 DNA follows: TGCAGCGTTAAAACAGGGGAAGCTGAAGCTTTCTTT.

This chain uses TRBV30 with TRBJ1-3, with 7 bases lining up with TRBD1. V lost 3 bases to trimming and J lost 4 bases; unmatched junction nucleotides: 6. Per the germline V gene, CDR1 is GTSNPN and CDR2 is SVGIG (reference sequence). The CDR3 extends over 14 amino acids. CDR3 loop: CAWSHGTAGNTIYF. The CDR3 bases are TGTGCCTGGAGCCACGGGACAGCAGGAAACACCATATATTTT.

The CDR3 bases are TGTGCCAGCAGTGAAGCGCTTGGGACAGGGGGCGGGAATGAGCAGTTCTTC. Translation gives CASSEALGTGGGNEQFF. The chain links TRBV2 to TRBJ2-1, with 12 bases identical to TRBD1. The CDR3 consists of 17 residues. With 0 bases clipped from V and 7 bases from J, the junction kept 7 bases outside the gene matches. The germline gives CDR1 SNHLY, CDR2 FYNNEI.

The chain combines TRBV28 with TRBJ2-4; 9 bases map to TRBD2. Germline V CDR1 and CDR2: MDHEN, SYDVKM. This CDR3 spans 17 amino acids. Losses at the gene ends were 10 bases for V and 0 bases for J; bases not matched to a gene: 13. Here the CDR3 DNA reads TGTGCCACCAGCAGTAGAGGCGGGAGGGAAGCCAAAAACATTCAGTACTTC. Protein product: CATSSRGGREAKNIQYF.

V and J are TRBV7-8 and TRBJ2-3, with D perhaps matching TRBD2 (5 bases). The germline gives CDR1 SGHVS, CDR2 FQNEAQ. V lost 3 bases to trimming and J lost 1 base, with 17 bases between them. The CDR3 runs 17 residues. In DNA, the CDR3 is TGTGCCAGCAGCTTTGTATCTGCGTTTAGCGGCACAGATACGCAGTATTTT. This codes for CASSFVSAFSGTDTQYF. Full variable domain (rest looked up from reference TRBV7-8 and TRBJ2-3): GAGVSQSPRYKVAKRGQDVALRCDPISGHVSLFWYQQALGQGPEFLTYFQNEAQLDKSGLPSDRFFAERPEGSVSTLKIQRTQQEDSAVYLCASSFVSAFSGTDTQYFGPGTRLTVL.

The chain uses TRBV27 and TRBJ2-7; D call uncertain. Germline V gives CDR1 MNHEY, CDR2 SMNVEV (reference sequence). V shed 6 bases and J shed 2 bases, with 23 bases lying between them. The CDR3 is 17 amino acids. CDR3: CASRPFQLRSRTYEQYF. The CDR3 DNA reads TGTGCCAGCAGGCCTTTTCAGTTGCGTTCGCGGACCTACGAGCAGTACTTC.

This clone occurred a few times. The rearrangement uses TRBV28 and TRBJ2-5, with D tentatively TRBD1 (5 bases). The CDR3 is 15 residues long. V lost 3 bases and J lost 5, with 16 bases in between. Germline assignment: CDR1 MDHEN and CDR2 SYDVKM. The CDR3 spells CASSFRALYWETQYF. The CDR3, as DNA: TGTGCCAGCAGTTTCAGGGCCCTATACTGGGAGACCCAGTACTTC.

About this clone: A much larger clone sits a single nucleotide away, making a read error possible. The chain is built from TRBV30 and TRBJ1-5; D gene unclear. CDR3 size: 14 residues. The germline V gene has CDR1 GTSNPN and CDR2 SVGIG (reference sequence). The CDR3 loop reads CVWSGTMANQPQHF. As DNA, the CDR3 is TGTGTCTGGAGCGGCACGATGGCGAATCAGCCCCAGCATTTT.

The chain carries TRBV11-2 and TRBJ2-1; 13 nucleotides line up with TRBD2. The ends lost 5 bases at V and 7 bases at J; junction bases unmatched: 5. This CDR3 comprises 15 residues. Germline V CDR1 and CDR2: SGHAT, FQNNGV. In DNA, the CDR3 is TGTGCCAGCAGCCCGGGACTAGCGGGAATAAATGAGCAGTTCTTC. Residues: CASSPGLAGINEQFF.